This TCR beta chain stems from a study of blood T cells in healthy people across ages. A note on this clonotype: Its antigen is undetermined.

Study-wide findings and caveats: Donor CMV status, an unknown factor, possibly confounded changes in expanded clonotypes. The fall in TCR beta diversity per million T cells was roughly linear with age. Among long-lived donors, naive CD4+ cells were more numerous and diversity higher than in aged donors.

Alongside a J-beta primer mix, a sample-barcoded 5' primer served in a second PCR lasting roughly 6 to 11 cycles. Each cDNA was tagged by a template-switch adaptor containing 12 random nucleotides. From the 5' RACE reads, TCRdb called clonotypes with MiXCR, one entry per CDR3 protein. The repertoire holds approximately 940,000 distinct CDR3 sequences, with roughly 43% as singletons. Per germline, CDR1 DFQATT and CDR2 SNEGSKA (reference sequence). This CDR3 region has 14 residues. V was clipped by 3 bases and J by 1 base, with 12 bases between them. The sample taken for sequencing was blood. The origin of this receptor is a man aged 25-45 years in good health. The rearrangement uses TRBV20-1 and TRBJ1-2; D is undetermined. The CDR3 sequence is CSARAGLINYGYTF. CDR3 bases: TGCAGTGCTAGGGCTGGACTGATTAACTATGGCTACACCTTC.